One sample yielded the 11 T cell receptor beta chains listed below, sequenced in a study of CD8 T cells in ankylosing spondylitis. TCRdb analysed the 5' RACE reads with MiXCR anew, one entry per CDR3 protein. This sample has fewer than 250,000 distinct CDR3 sequences; roughly 32% occur once, and the top ten carry 4% to 5.5%. The sequencing input was blood, either unsorted or a sorted T cell fraction (not recorded which). Receptors were obtained from a male donor with ankylosing spondylitis or in good health (not recorded which).

J is TRBJ2-7 and V is TRBV20-1; tentatively, D is TRBD1 (5 bases). This CDR3 spans 14 amino acids. V was pared by 0 bases and J by 5 bases, with 14 bases between. The germline gives CDR1 DFQATT, CDR2 SNEGSKA (reference sequence). The CDR3 protein is CSARDLGAYDEQYF. In DNA form, the CDR3 reads TGCAGTGCTAGAGATTTAGGGGCTTACGACGAGCAGTACTTC.

This clonotype has a handful of counts. The V call is TRBV5-6, the J call TRBJ2-1; D possibly corresponds to TRBD1 (5 bases). This CDR3 has 14 residues. Between the trimmed V and J ends, which lost 0 bases and 6 bases, there was a span of 10 bases. CDR1 is SGHDT and CDR2 is YYEEEE in the germline V gene. The CDR3 region has the DNA TGTGCCAGCAGCTTGGCCGTGGGGCCCAATGAGCAGTTCTTC. It translates to CASSLAVGPNEQFF.

The chain employs TRBV7-8 and TRBJ2-3, with 7 bases identical to TRBD2. The junction had 8 bases not matched to a gene; V was cut back by 2 bases and J by 3 bases. This CDR3 has 16 residues. Germline lookup yields CDR1 SGHVS and CDR2 FQNEAQ. CDR3 protein: CASSLIEGGWTDTQYF. CDR3 nucleotides: TGTGCCAGCAGCTTAATCGAGGGAGGGTGGACAGATACGCAGTATTTT.

This clonotype was observed a few times. The V gene is TRBV20-1, the J gene TRBJ2-7; D not certain. Per germline, CDR1 DFQATT and CDR2 SNEGSKA (reference sequence). V was cut by 5 bases and J by 0 bases, with 17 bases left in between. This CDR3 has 15 amino acids. CDR3 sequence reads: CSAPPALRSSYEQYF. The CDR3 DNA is TGCAGTGCTCCGCCTGCGCTCCGAAGCTCCTACGAGCAGTACTTC.

The chain combines TRBV6-4 with TRBJ2-7, with unresolved D. The CDR3 contains 12 residues. From germline, CDR1 is MRHNA and CDR2 SNTAGT. Between the trimmed V and J ends, which lost 8 bases and 6 bases, there was a span of 14 bases. CDR3 bases: TGTGCCAGCTTGAACTTCCATGGCGAGCAGTACTTC. Protein sequence: CASLNFHGEQYF.

J is TRBJ1-1 and V is TRBV12-3 or TRBV12-4; the D gene is possibly TRBD1 (5 bases). Trimming cost V 5 bases and J 5 bases, with 9 bases left between them. This CDR3 has 12 amino acids. The CDR3 bases are TGTGCCAGCAGTATGGAGGGGACTGAAGCTTTCTTT. This codes for CASSMEGTEAFF.

This clonotype came up a few times. The chain links TRBV5-6 to TRBJ2-1; TRBD2 matches at 7 bases. The CDR3 is 14 residues long. Looked up from germline, CDR1 is SGHDT and CDR2 is YYEEEE. The junction had 3 bases not matched to a gene; V was cut back by 3 bases and J by 3 bases. CDR3 sequence: CASSWGGDYNEQFF. In nucleotides, the CDR3 is TGTGCCAGCAGCTGGGGGGGAGACTACAATGAGCAGTTCTTC.

This clonotype was seen a few times. This sequence joins TRBV7-6 and TRBJ2-7; D is undetermined. Germline CDR1 and CDR2: SGHVS and FNYEAQ. The CDR3 extends over 16 amino acids. V was clipped by 1 base and J by 0 bases, with 13 bases between them. The CDR3 sequence: CASSLEVATDSYEQYF. The CDR3 nucleotides are TGTGCCAGCAGCTTAGAAGTGGCGACGGACTCCTACGAGCAGTACTTC.

The gene calls are TRBV2 and TRBJ2-5; TRBD2 aligns across 12 bases. V lost 6 bases to trimming and J lost 1 base; unmatched junction nucleotides: 15. Germline CDR1 is SNHLY and CDR2 is FYNNEI. The CDR3 totals 19 residues. CDR3 residues: CASRLTGLGLAGFQETQYF. The DNA of the CDR3 is TGTGCCAGCAGACTGACAGGACTAGGACTAGCGGGATTCCAAGAGACCCAGTACTTC.

In nucleotides, the CDR3 is TGTGCCACCAGGGGGACTAGCGGGGCGAACCAAGAGACCCAGTACTTC. Translation: CATRGTSGANQETQYF. The chain links TRBV15 to TRBJ2-5, with 13 bases identical to TRBD2. CDR1 LNHNV and CDR2 YYDKDF come from the germline V gene (reference sequence). After removal of 6 bases from V and 0 bases from J, the junction contained 4 bases not matched to a gene. The CDR3 has 16 amino acids.

This clonotype was seen only a few times. The chain is built from TRBV10-3 and TRBJ1-5, with D unresolved. The CDR3 runs 13 residues. Germline V gene sequence: CDR1 ENHRY, CDR2 SYGVKD. Trimming took 0 bases from V and 12 from J, leaving 12 bases between them. For the CDR3, the DNA is TGTGCCATCAGTGAGTCGGATTACGGACTCCAGCATTTT. Residues: CAISESDYGLQHF.